This T cell receptor (beta chain) was retrieved from a study of shared clonotypes between healthy human individuals. Study overall: Each donor's CD4 naive and CD4 memory cells filled three plates apiece, CD8 naive two, and CD8 memory one.

Turning to this clone: Its antigen is undetermined.

Assay used: immunoSEQ multiplex PCR; TCRdb lists only in-frame clones, some missing. The data show about 2.2 million clones, with more than 85% seen just once and 1.5% to 2% held by the top ten. Naive CD8 cells, CD45RO-negative and positively selected for CCR7, excluded terminally differentiated effector memory CD45RA+ cells. Study-wide findings and caveats: The study sampled only blood, and tissue repertoires likely differ. Generation probability values for non-shared clonotypes were lower than those for clonotypes shared by all four donors.

Per the germline V gene, CDR1 is MDHEN and CDR2 is SYDVKM. The CDR3 consists of 17 residues. The germline V and J ends were trimmed by 5 bases and 0 bases, with 17 bases remaining between them. The specimen was naive CD8+ T cells from PBMCs. V and J are TRBV28 and TRBJ1-3; D call uncertain. This TCR came from a man younger than 35 in good health. Some clones in this sample may be carry-over from other donors' samples. Here the CDR3 DNA reads TGTGCCAGCAGTCCCCATTCGGGATTAACCTCTGGAAACACCATATATTTT. It is translated as CASSPHSGLTSGNTIYF. The complete variable domain, with remaining parts taken from reference TRBV28 and TRBJ1-3, reads DVKVTQSSRYLVKRTGEKVFLECVQDMDHENMFWYRQDPGLGLRLIYFSYDVKMKEKGDIPEGYSVSREKKERFSLILESASTNQTSMYLCASSPHSGLTSGNTIYFGEGSWLTVV.